The 26 T cell receptor beta chains below come from one sample, sequenced in a study of cytomegalovirus exposure and HLA in healthy donors. PCR employed 60 Vbeta and 13 Jbeta primers. Only in-frame clones appear in the TCRdb table, and some are missing; sequencing was by immunoSEQ multiplex PCR. The profile covers about 140,000 clones, with 75% to 90% appearing a single time and roughly 4.7% taken by the ten largest. The sample taken for sequencing was PBMCs. The receptors were sampled from a man aged 40-49 years in good health and CMV-seronegative.

The chain joins TRBV28 to TRBJ2-7, with D possibly TRBD1 on 6 matching bases. Trimming removed 6 bases from V and 1 base from J, with 10 bases in between. CDR1 and CDR2 from the germline V gene are MDHEN and SYDVKM. This CDR3 comprises 13 residues. The CDR3 nucleotides read TGTGCCAGCAGACCTACAGGGTCCTACGAGCAGTACTTC. It specifies CASRPTGSYEQYF. The full variable domain, completed using reference TRBV28 and TRBJ2-7, is DVKVTQSSRYLVKRTGEKVFLECVQDMDHENMFWYRQDPGLGLRLIYFSYDVKMKEKGDIPEGYSVSREKKERFSLILESASTNQTSMYLCASRPTGSYEQYFGPGTRLTVT.

The chain's CDR3 is CASSFGQGTYEQYF. CDR3 DNA: TGTGCCAGCAGCTTTGGACAGGGGACCTACGAGCAGTACTTC. The chain uses TRBV7-8 and TRBJ2-7; 9 bases line up with TRBD1. This CDR3 is built from 14 residues. The V gene end was trimmed by 3 bases and the J gene end by 2 bases; junction bases not matched to a gene: 2. Germline values: CDR1 SGHVS, CDR2 FQNEAQ. The entire variable domain, with the rest obtained from reference TRBV7-8 and TRBJ2-7, is as follows: GAGVSQSPRYKVAKRGQDVALRCDPISGHVSLFWYQQALGQGPEFLTYFQNEAQLDKSGLPSDRFFAERPEGSVSTLKIQRTQQEDSAVYLCASSFGQGTYEQYFGPGTRLTVT.

J is TRBJ2-1 and V is TRBV7-3, with D possibly being TRBD1 (5 bases). The CDR3 runs to 16 residues. Per the germline V gene, CDR1 is SGHTA and CDR2 is FQGTGA. V was clipped by 5 bases and J by 8 bases, with 22 bases between them. CDR3 residues: CASSAGSTGPSYEQFF. CDR3 coding DNA: TGTGCCAGCAGCGCAGGGTCTACCGGGCCCTCCTATGAGCAGTTCTTC.

This chain links TRBV28 with TRBJ2-4, with 10 bases identical to TRBD1. V shed 7 bases and J 0 bases; nucleotides not matched to a gene: 6. The CDR3 runs to 16 residues. Germline lookup yields CDR1 MDHEN and CDR2 SYDVKM. Here the CDR3 reads CASNWGQGLAKNIQYF. In DNA, the CDR3 is TGTGCCAGCAATTGGGGACAGGGGCTAGCCAAAAACATTCAGTACTTC. Based on the CDR3 plus reference TRBV28 and TRBJ2-4, the full variable domain is DVKVTQSSRYLVKRTGEKVFLECVQDMDHENMFWYRQDPGLGLRLIYFSYDVKMKEKGDIPEGYSVSREKKERFSLILESASTNQTSMYLCASNWGQGLAKNIQYFGAGTRLSVL.

This chain joins TRBV6-5 and TRBJ1-2, with a weak D call TRBD1 (6 bases). The CDR3 has 15 residues. The V end was cut by 7 bases, the J end by 5 bases, with 20 bases between. CDR1 and CDR2 (germline): MNHEY, SVGAGI. The CDR3, as DNA: TGTGCCAGCACAAAGGACAGCGCACCCTCATATGGCTACACCTTC. This encodes CASTKDSAPSYGYTF.

J is TRBJ1-1 and V is TRBV7-2; tentatively, D is TRBD1 (6 bases). The germline CDR1 and CDR2 sequences are SGHTA and FQGNSA. The CDR3 is 15 residues long. Trimming stripped 1 base from V and 4 bases from J, with 13 bases between. In nucleotides, the CDR3 is TGTGCCAGCAGCTTAGGGGGCAGGGGTCGCACTGAAGCTTTCTTT. It is translated as CASSLGGRGRTEAFF.

The rearrangement joins TRBV9 to TRBJ1-2; no reliable D call. The length of the CDR3 is 15 residues. Trimming removed 0 bases from V and 6 bases from J, with 15 bases in between. Germline-derived CDR1 and CDR2 are SGDLS and YYNGEE. DNA for the CDR3: TGTGCCAGCAGCGTAGTCGGAACAGCTTTTAATGGCTACACCTTC. Translated: CASSVVGTAFNGYTF.

This chain uses TRBV12-5 with TRBJ1-5; D is possibly TRBD1 (6 bases). Germline V gives CDR1 LGHNT, CDR2 FRNRAP. CDR3 length: 13 amino acids. The ends were cut back, 6 bases at V and 5 bases at J, with 11 bases in the middle. In nucleotides, the CDR3 is TGTGCTAGTGGATCAGGGGCCGATCAGCCCCAGCATTTT. This codes for CASGSGADQPQHF. The whole variable domain, remainder taken from reference TRBV12-5 and TRBJ1-5, is DARVTQTPRHKVTEMGQEVTMRCQPILGHNTVFWYRQTMMQGLELLAYFRNRAPLDDSGMPKDRFSAEMPDATLATLKIQPSEPRDSAVYFCASGSGADQPQHFGDGTRLSIL.

V usage is TRBV19 and J usage is TRBJ2-7; D may be TRBD2 (5 bases). There are 15 residues in the CDR3. Trimming took 7 bases from V and 0 from J, leaving 16 bases between them. Germline V CDR1 and CDR2: LNHDA, SQIVND (reference sequence). CDR3 DNA sequence: TGTGCCAGTACCGATAGGGAGACGGGCTCCTACGAGCAGTACTTC. Protein sequence: CASTDRETGSYEQYF. Filled out from reference TRBV19 and TRBJ2-7, the complete variable domain reads DGGITQSPKYLFRKEGQNVTLSCEQNLNHDAMYWYRQDPGQGLRLIYYSQIVNDFQKGDIAEGYSVSREKKESFPLTVTSAQKNPTAFYLCASTDRETGSYEQYFGPGTRLTVT.

The chain links TRBV6-1 to TRBJ1-5; D gene ambiguous. The CDR3 sequence is 13 residues long. Deletions cut 7 bases from V and 2 bases from J, with 9 bases between. CDR1 MNHNS and CDR2 SASEGT come from the germline V gene. The CDR3 region is CASIPGGNQPQHF. CDR3 DNA: TGTGCCAGCATTCCGGGTGGCAATCAGCCCCAGCATTTT.

This chain connects TRBV9 to TRBJ1-4, with 9 bases aligning to TRBD1. Germline assignment: CDR1 SGDLS and CDR2 YYNGEE. The CDR3 loop spans 13 amino acids. The J segment lost 8 bases and the V segment lost 2 bases, leaving 1 base of the junction unmatched. As DNA, the CDR3 is TGTGCCAGCAGCGTCGGGACAGGGGAAAAACTGTTTTTT. Translation: CASSVGTGEKLFF.

There are a few counts of this clone. The chain uses TRBV6-1 and TRBJ2-3, with TRBD2 matching over 14 bases. Losses at the gene ends were 3 bases for V and 3 bases for J; bases not matched to a gene: 8. The CDR3 is made up of 18 amino acids. Per the germline V gene, CDR1 is MNHNS and CDR2 is SASEGT. CDR3 sequence: CASSEARTSGGKTDTQYF. DNA for the CDR3: TGTGCCAGCAGTGAGGCTCGGACTAGCGGGGGGAAAACAGATACGCAGTATTTT.

V is TRBV7-8 and J is TRBJ2-7; the match to TRBD1 covers 8 bases. CDR3 length equals 19 residues. After removal of 1 base from V and 3 bases from J, the junction contained 17 bases not matched to a gene. CDR1 is SGHVS, CDR2 FQNEAQ, per germline. CDR3 in DNA: TGTGCCAGCAGCTTAGTGCTCTGGCGGGCAGGGGGCTTGAACTACGAGCAGTACTTC. This gives the protein CASSLVLWRAGGLNYEQYF.

The genes are TRBV11-2 and TRBJ2-2; 10 bases fit TRBD2. The CDR3 sequence is 18 residues long. J lost 1 base, V lost 2 bases, and 7 bases had no gene match. Per the germline V gene, CDR1 is SGHAT and CDR2 is FQNNGV. In DNA, the CDR3 is TGTGCCAGCAGCTTACCCCGTCCTAGCGGGGGGAACACCGGGGAGCTGTTTTTT. It encodes CASSLPRPSGGNTGELFF.

CDR3 nucleotides: TGTGCCAGCAGTCCCTTAGGGAGAGGAGAGACCCAGTACTTC. Amino acid sequence: CASSPLGRGETQYF. The rearrangement uses TRBV7-9 and TRBJ2-5, with D possibly TRBD2 on 5 matching bases. Between the trimmed V and J ends, which lost 6 bases and 4 bases, there was a span of 15 bases. Germline-derived CDR1 and CDR2 are SEHNR and FQNEAQ (reference sequence). CDR3 length equals 14 residues.

This chain joins TRBV29-1 and TRBJ1-2, with D hard to call. CDR1 and CDR2 (germline): SQVTM, ANQGSEA. This CDR3 is built from 13 residues. Trimming stripped 3 bases from V and 5 bases from J, with 13 bases between. CDR3 residues: CSVDDRESYGYTF. CDR3 nucleotide sequence: TGCAGCGTTGATGATCGGGAGTCTTATGGCTACACCTTC. Complete variable domain (other parts from reference TRBV29-1 and TRBJ1-2): SAVISQKPSRDICQRGTSLTIQCQVDSQVTMMFWYRQQPGQSLTLIATANQGSEATYESGFVIDKFPISRPNLTFSTLTVSNMSPEDSSIYLCSVDDRESYGYTFGSGTRLTVV.

V is TRBV18 and J is TRBJ2-2; 11 bases are a match to TRBD1. Gene TRBJ1-3 matches the end of the DNA better, so the J call may be wrong. CDR1 and CDR2 (germline): KGHSH, LQKENI. This CDR3 comprises 19 residues. CDR3 in DNA: TGTGCCAGCTCACCCCGGGACAGGGGGTCGTTTAGCTCTGGAAACACCATATATTTT. Amino acids: CASSPRDRGSFSSGNTIYF.

The CDR3 protein is CASSAQGPEAFF. DNA for the CDR3: TGTGCCAGCAGCGCACAGGGGCCTGAAGCTTTCTTT. This chain links TRBV7-9 with TRBJ1-1; 7 nucleotides line up with TRBD1. The CDR3 extends over 12 amino acids. J was trimmed by 6 bases and V by 5 bases; bases with no gene match: 3. Germline CDR1 reads SEHNR; CDR2 reads FQNEAQ (reference sequence).

The chain is built from TRBV10-3 and TRBJ1-1; D is possibly TRBD1 (6 bases). From germline, CDR1 is ENHRY and CDR2 SYGVKD. V was clipped by 3 bases and J by 0 bases, with 11 bases between them. The CDR3 is 15 amino acids. This CDR3 is CAISEGQSMNTEAFF. In DNA, the CDR3 is TGTGCCATCAGTGAAGGACAGAGCATGAACACTGAAGCTTTCTTT.

This clone was counted a single time. The chain is built from TRBV18 and TRBJ1-2; 9 bases fit TRBD1. The CDR3 has 15 residues. Per the germline V gene, CDR1 is KGHSH and CDR2 is LQKENI. V shed 4 bases and J 3 bases; nucleotides not matched to a gene: 6. In nucleotides, the CDR3 is TGTGCCAGCTCACAAACAGGGGGCCTGGACTATGGCTACACCTTC. It translates to CASSQTGGLDYGYTF. The full variable domain, completed using reference TRBV18 and TRBJ1-2, is NAGVMQNPRHLVRRRGQEARLRCSPMKGHSHVYWYRQLPEEGLKFMVYLQKENIIDESGMPKERFSAEFPKEGPSILRIQQVVRGDSAAYFCASSQTGGLDYGYTFGSGTRLTVV.

This chain connects TRBV7-2 to TRBJ1-6, with 9 bases lining up with TRBD1. Germline trimming cut 6 bases from V and 10 bases from J; bases unmatched to any gene: 4. Germline V gene lookup returns CDR1 SGHTA and CDR2 FQGNSA. CDR3 size: 13 residues. The CDR3 DNA reads as TGTGCCAGCAGTTTGACAGGGGGATCACCCCTCCACTTT. Its translation: CASSLTGGSPLHF. Variable domain in full (rest from reference TRBV7-2 and TRBJ1-6): GAGVSQSPSNKVTEKGKDVELRCDPISGHTALYWYRQSLGQGLEFLIYFQGNSAPDKSGLPSDRFSAERTGGSVSTLTIQRTQQEDSAVYLCASSLTGGSPLHFGNGTRLTVT.

V gene TRBV14 combines with J gene TRBJ1-3, with a tentative D call TRBD1 (6 bases). The V gene's germline CDR1 is SGHDN and CDR2 FVKESK. The CDR3 is 13 amino acids. The V gene lost 5 bases and the J gene lost 7 bases, with 12 bases spanning the gap. CDR3 bases: TGTGCCAGCAGCGACACACAGGGTAACACCATATATTTT. Amino acid sequence: CASSDTQGNTIYF. Filled out from reference TRBV14 and TRBJ1-3, the complete variable domain reads EAGVTQFPSHSVIEKGQTVTLRCDPISGHDNLYWYRRVMGKEIKFLLHFVKESKQDESGMPNNRFLAERTGGTYSTLKVQPAELEDSGVYFCASSDTQGNTIYFGEGSWLTVV.

The V call is TRBV5-1, the J call TRBJ2-5; no clear D. The CDR3 sequence is 13 residues long. V lost 2 bases to trimming and J lost 5 bases, with 10 bases between them. CDR1 and CDR2 (germline): SGHRS, YFSETQ. The CDR3 bases are TGCGCCAGCAGCTTTTCCCTAGTGGAGACCCAGTACTTC. Its translation: CASSFSLVETQYF.

J is TRBJ2-7 and V is TRBV12-5; D is perhaps TRBD2 (6 bases). V gave up 5 bases and J gave up 2 bases, with 22 bases separating them. From germline, CDR1 is LGHNT and CDR2 FRNRAP. There are 17 residues in the CDR3. CDR3 nucleotide sequence: TGTGCTAGTGGTCCGGAAACTCAGGCAGGGAGGACCTACGAGCAGTACTTC. Translating it yields CASGPETQAGRTYEQYF.

V gene TRBV7-6 combines with J gene TRBJ2-5; 9 bases fit TRBD2. The V and J ends lost 0 bases and 2 bases, in that order; junction bases with no gene match: 4. The germline gives CDR1 SGHVS, CDR2 FNYEAQ. The CDR3 totals 16 residues. For the CDR3, the DNA is TGTGCCAGCAGCTTAGCGGCGCGGGGGGGACAAGAGACCCAGTACTTC. Residues: CASSLAARGGQETQYF.

CDR3 sequence reads: CASSVARSYQETQYF. CDR3 sequence (DNA): TGTGCCAGCAGCGTAGCCAGGTCTTACCAAGAGACCCAGTACTTC. The chain employs TRBV9 and TRBJ2-5, with unresolved D. V lost 0 bases and J lost 0, with 9 bases in between. CDR3 length: 15 residues. Germline assignment: CDR1 SGDLS and CDR2 YYNGEE.